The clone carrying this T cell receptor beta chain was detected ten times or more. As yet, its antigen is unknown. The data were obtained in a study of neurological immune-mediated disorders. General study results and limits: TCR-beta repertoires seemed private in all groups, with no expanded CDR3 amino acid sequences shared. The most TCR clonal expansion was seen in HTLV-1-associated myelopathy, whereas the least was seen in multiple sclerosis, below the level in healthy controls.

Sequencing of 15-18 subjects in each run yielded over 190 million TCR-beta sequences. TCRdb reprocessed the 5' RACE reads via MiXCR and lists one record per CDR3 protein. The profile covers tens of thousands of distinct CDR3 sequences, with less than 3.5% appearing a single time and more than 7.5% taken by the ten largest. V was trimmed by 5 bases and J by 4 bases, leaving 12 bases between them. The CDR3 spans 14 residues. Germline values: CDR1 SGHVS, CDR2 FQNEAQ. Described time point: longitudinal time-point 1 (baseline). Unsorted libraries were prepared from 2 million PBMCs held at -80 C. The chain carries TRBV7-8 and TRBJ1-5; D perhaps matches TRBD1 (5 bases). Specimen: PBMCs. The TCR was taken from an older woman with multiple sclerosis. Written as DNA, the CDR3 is TGTGCCAGCAGCCCAGGGACTTTAAATCAGCCCCAGCATTTT. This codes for CASSPGTLNQPQHF.